Below, 24 T cell receptor beta chains from the same sample are listed, as sequenced in a study of immune evolution from preneoplasia to lung adenocarcinoma. Assay: immunoSEQ multiplex PCR; the TCRdb copy retains only in-frame clones and omits some. Here the sample spans roughly 7,800 clones, 55% to 75% being singletons. The sequenced sample was FFPE lung adenocarcinoma in situ tissue. The receptors derive from a donor older than 65 with lung adenocarcinoma. Some clones in this sample may be carry-over from other donors' samples.

This clone was recorded once. The gene calls are TRBV5-6 and TRBJ2-7; 7 positions agree with TRBD1. CDR3 length: 16 amino acids. Germline loops: CDR1 SGHDT, CDR2 YYEEEE. V lost 4 bases and J lost 5; bases outside the gene matches: 15. CDR3 in DNA: TGTGCCAGCAGCCCAGCTTCCACGACAGGGTTGCACGAGCAGTACTTC. Translation: CASSPASTTGLHEQYF.

V gene TRBV7-9 combines with J gene TRBJ2-5; D possibly corresponds to TRBD1 (6 bases). CDR3 length: 15 amino acids. Looked up from germline, CDR1 is SEHNR and CDR2 is FQNEAQ (reference sequence). Trimming removed 7 bases from V and 2 bases from J, with 17 bases in between. The CDR3 protein is CASNLGGVVQETQYF. The CDR3 DNA reads as TGTGCCAGCAACCTAGGGGGAGTCGTTCAAGAGACCCAGTACTTC.

The chain recombines TRBV2 with TRBJ2-5; D perhaps matches TRBD1 (8 bases). The CDR3 consists of 14 residues. V was pared by 1 base and J by 5 bases, with 11 bases between. The germline CDR1 and CDR2 sequences are SNHLY and FYNNEI. The CDR3 DNA reads TGTGCCAGCAGTGAAGACAGGGGGGGTGAGACCCAGTACTTC. It encodes CASSEDRGGETQYF.

The chain joins TRBV5-5 to TRBJ2-1, with D unclear. The ends were cut back, 10 bases at V and 1 base at J, with 12 bases in the middle. The CDR3 contains 13 residues. The germline V gene encodes CDR1 SGHKS and CDR2 YYEKEE (reference sequence). The chain's CDR3 is CAGSRDSYNEQFF. In DNA form, the CDR3 reads TGTGCCGGCTCCAGAGATTCCTACAATGAGCAGTTCTTC.

This chain connects TRBV10-3 to TRBJ2-2; D is perhaps TRBD1 (8 bases). Trimming took off 4 bases at V and 4 bases at J, with 22 bases between the two ends. The CDR3 is 18 residues long. Germline assignment: CDR1 ENHRY and CDR2 SYGVKD. Written as DNA, the CDR3 is TGTGCCATCAGTGGAGTTGAGGGGGGGACAGGCCTCACCGGGGAGCTGTTTTTT. As protein: CAISGVEGGTGLTGELFF.

This rearrangement joins TRBV18 to TRBJ2-7; 12 bases line up with TRBD2. The germline V gene has CDR1 KGHSH and CDR2 LQKENI. The CDR3 is 17 amino acids. V shed 6 bases and J 0 bases; nucleotides not matched to a gene: 9. CDR3 residues: CASSPGLAGSSSYEQYF. The CDR3 coding sequence is TGTGCCAGCTCCCCGGGACTAGCGGGTTCCAGCTCCTACGAGCAGTACTTC.

The chain has TRBV5-1 and TRBJ2-2; D possibly corresponds to TRBD1 (5 bases). Germline V CDR1 and CDR2: SGHRS, YFSETQ. The CDR3 covers 13 residues. Trimming stripped 0 bases from V and 5 bases from J, with 5 bases between. The CDR3, as DNA: TGCGCCAGCAGCTTGGAGGGGACCGGGGAGCTGTTTTTT. Protein product: CASSLEGTGELFF.

This clone has just a few counts. The chain combines TRBV5-1 with TRBJ1-2; D unresolved. The V end lost 5 bases, the J end lost 4 bases, and 6 bases lay between the germline ends. The CDR3 sequence is 11 residues long. CDR1 is SGHRS, CDR2 YFSETQ, per germline. CDR3 in DNA: TGCGCCAGCAGTCGAGGCTATGGCTACACCTTC. As protein: CASSRGYGYTF.

The V call is TRBV28, the J call TRBJ2-1; 9 nucleotides agree with TRBD2. Looked up from germline, CDR1 is MDHEN and CDR2 is SYDVKM. V shed 4 bases and J 12 bases; nucleotides not matched to a gene: 4. CDR3 length: 12 residues. CDR3 coding DNA: TGTGCCAGCAGTTCTCAGCGGGAGGTGCAGTTCTTC. It is translated as CASSSQREVQFF.

This clone is medium-sized in the sample. The V call is TRBV14, the J call TRBJ2-3; D not certain. Trimming left V 4 bases short and J 5 bases short, with 13 bases between. CDR1 is SGHDN and CDR2 is FVKESK in the germline V gene. The CDR3 is made up of 14 amino acids. The CDR3 loop reads CASSLQAVGDTQYF. The CDR3 bases are TGTGCCAGCAGCCTCCAGGCGGTTGGAGATACGCAGTATTTT.

The chain uses TRBV9 and TRBJ2-3, with TRBD2 matching over 13 bases. The CDR3 spans 19 residues. CDR1 is SGDLS, CDR2 YYNGEE, per germline. Unmatched junction bases numbered 15, after V lost 4 bases and J lost 4 bases. This chain's CDR3 is CASSPQILGLAGVADTQYF. CDR3 nucleotides: TGTGCCAGCAGCCCCCAGATCCTAGGACTAGCGGGAGTGGCAGATACGCAGTATTTT.

The table lists this clone with a few counts. J is TRBJ2-6 and V is TRBV7-9; the D call may be TRBD1 or TRBD2 (5 bases each). The CDR3 has 15 amino acids. The V end lost 6 bases, the J end lost 0 bases, and 9 bases lay between the germline ends. Germline values: CDR1 SEHNR, CDR2 FQNEAQ (reference sequence). The CDR3 region is CASSRGGSGANVLTF. CDR3 coding DNA: TGTGCCAGCAGTCGGGGCGGCTCTGGGGCCAACGTCCTGACTTTC.

The chain combines TRBV7-9 with TRBJ2-7, with 9 positions matching TRBD2. J lost 2 bases, V lost 0 bases, and 5 bases had no gene match. CDR3 length: 16 amino acids. CDR1 and CDR2 from the germline V gene are SEHNR and FQNEAQ (reference sequence). The CDR3 nucleotides read TGTGCCAGCAGCTTAGCGCCCAGCGGGGGGCCCTACGAGCAGTACTTC. Translating it yields CASSLAPSGGPYEQYF.

The chain combines TRBV5-6 with TRBJ2-3; 7 bases fit TRBD2. This CDR3 has 15 amino acids. V was pared by 0 bases and J by 6 bases, with 7 bases of the junction left unmatched. Germline lookup yields CDR1 SGHDT and CDR2 YYEEEE. The CDR3 loop reads CASSLGEAGHDTQYF. The CDR3, as DNA: TGTGCCAGCAGCTTGGGGGAAGCGGGGCACGATACGCAGTATTTT. The full variable domain, its missing parts supplied by reference TRBV5-6 and TRBJ2-3, is DAGVTQSPTHLIKTRGQQVTLRCSPKSGHDTVSWYQQALGQGPQFIFQYYEEEERQRGNFPDRFSGHQFPNYSSELNVNALLLGDSALYLCASSLGEAGHDTQYFGPGTRLTVL.

The chain combines TRBV19 with TRBJ2-2; possible D gene TRBD2, 6 bases. V was pared by 0 bases and J by 7 bases, with 18 bases between. This CDR3 contains 17 residues. Germline-derived CDR1 and CDR2 are LNHDA and SQIVND (reference sequence). CDR3 sequence reads: CASSIDQTTPRDGELFF. In DNA, the CDR3 is TGTGCCAGTAGTATAGATCAGACTACCCCGCGGGACGGGGAGCTGTTTTTT.

The gene calls are TRBV15 and TRBJ1-2; no definite D call. This CDR3 is built from 14 residues. Germline lookup yields CDR1 LNHNV and CDR2 YYDKDF (reference sequence). V gave up 0 bases and J gave up 10 bases, with 15 bases separating them. CDR3 region: CATSRDLAVQVYTF. The CDR3 bases are TGTGCCACCAGCAGAGATCTGGCTGTTCAAGTCTACACCTTC.

The genes are TRBV5-1 and TRBJ2-2; a weak D match, TRBD1 (6 bases). Germline lookup yields CDR1 SGHRS and CDR2 YFSETQ. The CDR3 has 15 residues. Trimming removed 0 bases at V and 4 bases at J, with 10 bases between. The CDR3 loop reads CASSLGGPSTGELFF. Written as DNA, the CDR3 is TGCGCCAGCAGCTTGGGGGGGCCCAGCACCGGGGAGCTGTTTTTT.

V gene TRBV5-1 combines with J gene TRBJ2-5; the D gene is possibly TRBD2 (6 bases). The V gene lost 0 bases and the J gene lost 5 bases, with 14 bases spanning the gap. CDR3 size: 15 residues. Looked up from germline, CDR1 is SGHRS and CDR2 is YFSETQ. CDR3 region: CASSLVGGAKETQYF. DNA for the CDR3: TGCGCCAGCAGCTTGGTAGGAGGGGCTAAGGAGACCCAGTACTTC.

The J gene is TRBJ1-5, the V gene TRBV5-1; a weak D match, TRBD1 (5 bases). Germline CDR1 reads SGHRS; CDR2 reads YFSETQ. The CDR3 length is 15 residues. V lost 0 bases and J 1 base, leaving 8 bases between the germline ends. CDR3 in amino acids: CASSLDPGSNQPQHF. The CDR3 DNA is TGCGCCAGCAGCTTGGATCCAGGGAGCAATCAGCCCCAGCATTTT. Drawing the rest from reference TRBV5-1 and TRBJ1-5, the complete variable domain is KAGVTQTPRYLIKTRGQQVTLSCSPISGHRSVSWYQQTPGQGLQFLFEYFSETQRNKGNFPGRFSGRQFSNSRSEMNVSTLELGDSALYLCASSLDPGSNQPQHFGDGTRLSIL.

The J gene is TRBJ2-3, the V gene TRBV9, with 9 bases that match TRBD2. This CDR3 is built from 16 residues. V dropped 0 bases and J dropped 2; count of bases not matched to a gene: 4. Germline V gene sequence: CDR1 SGDLS, CDR2 YYNGEE. The CDR3 coding sequence is TGTGCCAGCAGCGTAGGTCCTAGCGGGGTCACAGATACGCAGTATTTT. It codes for CASSVGPSGVTDTQYF.

This clone was picked up a small number of times. V and J are TRBV11-2 and TRBJ2-1; D unresolved. Trimming shortened V by 1 base and J by 9 bases, and 7 bases separated the two germline ends. The CDR3 runs 12 residues. Germline V gene sequence: CDR1 SGHAT, CDR2 FQNNGV. The CDR3 protein is CASSLAPGEQFF. Here the CDR3 DNA reads TGTGCCAGCAGCTTAGCCCCGGGTGAGCAGTTCTTC.

V and J are TRBV7-8 and TRBJ1-5; a possible D gene is TRBD1 (5 bases). Trimming removed 5 bases from V and 7 bases from J, with 9 bases in between. The CDR3 sequence is 12 residues long. Germline V gene lookup returns CDR1 SGHVS and CDR2 FQNEAQ. CDR3: CASSTWDQPQHF. CDR3 sequence (DNA): TGTGCCAGCAGCACCTGGGACCAGCCCCAGCATTTT.

The chain employs TRBV19 and TRBJ2-7; TRBD1 matches 7 bases. The CDR3 extends over 15 amino acids. CDR1 LNHDA and CDR2 SQIVND come from the germline V gene (reference sequence). The V gene end was trimmed by 5 bases and the J gene end by 5 bases; junction bases not matched to a gene: 12. The CDR3 nucleotides are TGTGCCAGTAGTCCACAGACAGGGTACCATGACGAGCAGTACTTC. It yields the protein CASSPQTGYHDEQYF.

The chain couples TRBV19 to TRBJ2-2; possible D gene TRBD2, 7 bases. Germline V gene data show CDR1 as LNHDA and CDR2 as SQIVND (reference sequence). V shed 4 bases and J shed 3 bases, with 18 bases lying between them. CDR3 length: 17 residues. In DNA, the CDR3 is TGTGCCAGTAGTAACCCTCGGGGGGCGGGGGACACCGGGGAGCTGTTTTTT. It codes for CASSNPRGAGDTGELFF. Combining the CDR3 with reference TRBV19 and TRBJ2-2 gives the whole variable domain DGGITQSPKYLFRKEGQNVTLSCEQNLNHDAMYWYRQDPGQGLRLIYYSQIVNDFQKGDIAEGYSVSREKKESFPLTVTSAQKNPTAFYLCASSNPRGAGDTGELFFGEGSRLTVL.